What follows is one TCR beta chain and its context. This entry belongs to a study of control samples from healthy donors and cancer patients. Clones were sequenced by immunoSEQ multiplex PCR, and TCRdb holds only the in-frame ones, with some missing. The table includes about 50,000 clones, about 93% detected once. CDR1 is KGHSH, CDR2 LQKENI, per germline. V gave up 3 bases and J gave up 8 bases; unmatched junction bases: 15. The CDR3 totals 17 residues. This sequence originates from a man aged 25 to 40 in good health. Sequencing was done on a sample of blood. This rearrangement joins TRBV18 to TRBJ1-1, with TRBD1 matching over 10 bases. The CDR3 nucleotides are TGTGCCAGCTCACCCAGGCTGGACAGGGGGTCCACCGGGGAAGCTTTCTTT. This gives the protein CASSPRLDRGSTGEAFF.